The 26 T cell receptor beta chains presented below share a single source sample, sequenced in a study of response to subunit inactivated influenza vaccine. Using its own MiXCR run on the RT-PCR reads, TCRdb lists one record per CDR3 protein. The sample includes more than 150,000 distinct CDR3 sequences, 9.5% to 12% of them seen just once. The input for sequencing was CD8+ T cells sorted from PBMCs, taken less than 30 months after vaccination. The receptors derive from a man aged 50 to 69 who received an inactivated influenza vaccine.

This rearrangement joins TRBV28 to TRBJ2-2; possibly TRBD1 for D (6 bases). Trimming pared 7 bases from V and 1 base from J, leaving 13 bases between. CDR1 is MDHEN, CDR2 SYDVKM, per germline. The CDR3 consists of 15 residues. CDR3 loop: CASKDQGKNTGELFF. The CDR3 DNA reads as TGTGCCAGCAAGGATCAGGGGAAGAACACCGGGGAGCTGTTTTTT. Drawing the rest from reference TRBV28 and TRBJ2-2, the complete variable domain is DVKVTQSSRYLVKRTGEKVFLECVQDMDHENMFWYRQDPGLGLRLIYFSYDVKMKEKGDIPEGYSVSREKKERFSLILESASTNQTSMYLCASKDQGKNTGELFFGEGSRLTVL.

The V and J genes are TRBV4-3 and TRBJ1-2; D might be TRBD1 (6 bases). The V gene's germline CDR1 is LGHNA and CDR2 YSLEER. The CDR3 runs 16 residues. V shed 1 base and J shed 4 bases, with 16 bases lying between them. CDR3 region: CASSQARLGAGYGYTF. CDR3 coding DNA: TGCGCCAGCAGCCAAGCAAGGTTGGGGGCTGGCTATGGCTACACCTTC.

Here the CDR3 DNA reads TGTGCCAGCAGCTTATCCGGGAGAGGGAGCTACAATGAGCAGTTCTTC. Amino acid sequence: CASSLSGRGSYNEQFF. The J gene is TRBJ2-1, the V gene TRBV7-6; a weak D match, TRBD2 (6 bases). This CDR3 spans 16 amino acids. The ends were cut back, 2 bases at V and 3 bases at J, with 14 bases in the middle. Germline V gives CDR1 SGHVS, CDR2 FNYEAQ.

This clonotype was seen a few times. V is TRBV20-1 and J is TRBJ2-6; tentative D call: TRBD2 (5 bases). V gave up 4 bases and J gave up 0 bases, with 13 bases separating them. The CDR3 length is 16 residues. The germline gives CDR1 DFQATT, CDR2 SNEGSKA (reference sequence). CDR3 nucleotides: TGCAGTGCTATTAACGGGGAACCCTCTGGGGCCAACGTCCTGACTTTC. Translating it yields CSAINGEPSGANVLTF.

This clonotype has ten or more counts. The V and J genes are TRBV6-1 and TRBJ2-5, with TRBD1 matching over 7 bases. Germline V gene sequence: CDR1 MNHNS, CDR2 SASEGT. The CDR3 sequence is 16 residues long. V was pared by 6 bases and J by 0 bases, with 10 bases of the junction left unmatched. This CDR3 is CASSQGTDSYQETQYF. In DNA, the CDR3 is TGTGCCAGCAGCCAAGGGACAGACTCGTACCAAGAGACCCAGTACTTC.

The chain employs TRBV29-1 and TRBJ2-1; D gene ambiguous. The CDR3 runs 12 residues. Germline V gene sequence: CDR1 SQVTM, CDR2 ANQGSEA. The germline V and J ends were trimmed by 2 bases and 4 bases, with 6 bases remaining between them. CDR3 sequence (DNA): TGCAGCGTTGAAAACAGATACAATGAGCAGTTCTTC. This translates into CSVENRYNEQFF.

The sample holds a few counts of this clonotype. CDR3 DNA: TGTGCCAGCAGTGAATGGGGTTCGGGGGAGTCATACAATGAGCAGTTCTTC. Protein product: CASSEWGSGESYNEQFF. The V call is TRBV25-1, the J call TRBJ2-1, with a tentative D call TRBD2 (6 bases). Germline-derived CDR1 and CDR2 are MGHDK and SYGVNS. The CDR3 has 17 residues. With 1 base removed from V and 4 bases from J, the gap between germline ends came to 17 bases. The full variable domain, with the rest looked up from reference TRBV25-1 and TRBJ2-1, is EADIYQTPRYLVIGTGKKITLECSQTMGHDKMYWYQQDPGMELHLIHYSYGVNSTEKGDLSSESTVSRIRTEHFPLTLESARPSHTSQYLCASSEWGSGESYNEQFFGPGTRLTVL.

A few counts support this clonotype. CDR3 nucleotides: TGCAGTGCTAGGGGTCGCGACGAACCCAGCTACGAGCAGTACTTC. Protein product: CSARGRDEPSYEQYF. The V call is TRBV20-1, the J call TRBJ2-7; D unclear. CDR3 size: 15 residues. The V end was cut by 3 bases, the J end by 3 bases, with 18 bases between. In germline, CDR1 is DFQATT, CDR2 SNEGSKA (reference sequence).

CDR3 bases: TGTGCCAGCAGCCAAGAAGTGGGAATAAACTACGAGCAGTACTTC. It is translated as CASSQEVGINYEQYF. The V call is TRBV3-1, the J call TRBJ2-7; D remains unclear. CDR3 length: 15 amino acids. Germline CDR1 and CDR2: LGHDT and YNNKEL (reference sequence). V dropped 0 bases and J dropped 3 bases, with 12 bases sitting between them.

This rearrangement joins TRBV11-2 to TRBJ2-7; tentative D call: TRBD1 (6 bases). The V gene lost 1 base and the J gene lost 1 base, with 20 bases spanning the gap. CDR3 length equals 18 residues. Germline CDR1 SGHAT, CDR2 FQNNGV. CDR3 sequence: CASSLGAGVTAFSYEQYF. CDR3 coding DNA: TGTGCCAGCAGCTTAGGGGCAGGGGTCACCGCATTTTCCTACGAGCAGTACTTC.

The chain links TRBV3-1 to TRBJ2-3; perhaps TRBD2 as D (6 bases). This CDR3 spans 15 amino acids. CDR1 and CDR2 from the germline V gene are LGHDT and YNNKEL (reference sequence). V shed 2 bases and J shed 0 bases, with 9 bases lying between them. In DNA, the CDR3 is TGTGCCAGCAGCCAAACGCTAGCGAGCACAGATACGCAGTATTTT. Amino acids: CASSQTLASTDTQYF.

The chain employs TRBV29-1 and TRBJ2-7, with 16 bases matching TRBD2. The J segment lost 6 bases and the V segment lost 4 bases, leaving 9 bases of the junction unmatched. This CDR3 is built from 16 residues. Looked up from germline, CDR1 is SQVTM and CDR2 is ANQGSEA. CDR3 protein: CSVARPGLAGGSEQYF. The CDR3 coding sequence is TGCAGCGTTGCCCGACCGGGACTAGCGGGAGGGAGCGAGCAGTACTTC.

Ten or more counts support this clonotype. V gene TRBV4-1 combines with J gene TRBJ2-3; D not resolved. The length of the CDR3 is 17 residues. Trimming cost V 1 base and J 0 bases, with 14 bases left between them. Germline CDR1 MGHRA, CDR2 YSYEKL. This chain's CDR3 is CASSQVHPGPSTDTQYF. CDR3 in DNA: TGCGCCAGCAGCCAAGTCCATCCCGGGCCTAGCACAGATACGCAGTATTTT.

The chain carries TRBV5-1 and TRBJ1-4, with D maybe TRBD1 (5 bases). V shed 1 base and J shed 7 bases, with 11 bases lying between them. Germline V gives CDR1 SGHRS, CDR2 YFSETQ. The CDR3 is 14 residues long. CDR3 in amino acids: CASSLLGQGEKLFF. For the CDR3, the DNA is TGCGCCAGCAGCTTGCTGGGGCAGGGTGAAAAACTGTTTTTT.

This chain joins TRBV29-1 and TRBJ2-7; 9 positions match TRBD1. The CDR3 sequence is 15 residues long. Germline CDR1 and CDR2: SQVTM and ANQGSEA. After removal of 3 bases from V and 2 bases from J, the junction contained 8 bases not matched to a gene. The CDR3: CSVDGAGTGPYEQYF. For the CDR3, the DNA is TGCAGCGTTGACGGCGCCGGGACAGGGCCCTACGAGCAGTACTTC.

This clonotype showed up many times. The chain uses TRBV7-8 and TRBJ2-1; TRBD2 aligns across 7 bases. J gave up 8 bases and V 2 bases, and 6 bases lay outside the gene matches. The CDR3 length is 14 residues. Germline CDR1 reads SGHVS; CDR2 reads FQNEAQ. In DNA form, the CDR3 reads TGTGCCAGCAGCTTATATACTAGCGATGATGAGCAGTTCTTC. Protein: CASSLYTSDDEQFF. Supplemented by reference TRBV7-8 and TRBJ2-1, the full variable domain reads GAGVSQSPRYKVAKRGQDVALRCDPISGHVSLFWYQQALGQGPEFLTYFQNEAQLDKSGLPSDRFFAERPEGSVSTLKIQRTQQEDSAVYLCASSLYTSDDEQFFGPGTRLTVL.

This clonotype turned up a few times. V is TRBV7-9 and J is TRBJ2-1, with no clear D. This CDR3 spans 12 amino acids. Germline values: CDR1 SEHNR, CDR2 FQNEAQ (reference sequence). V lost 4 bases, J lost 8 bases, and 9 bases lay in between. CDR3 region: CASSSYSDEQFF. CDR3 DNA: TGTGCCAGCAGCTCCTATTCGGATGAGCAGTTCTTC.

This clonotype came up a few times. CDR3 residues: CASRKDSRSYNEQFF. The CDR3 bases are TGTGCCAGCAGGAAGGACAGCCGCTCCTACAATGAGCAGTTCTTC. The genes are TRBV28 and TRBJ2-1; D possibly corresponds to TRBD1 (6 bases). This CDR3 has 15 residues. Germline V gene data show CDR1 as MDHEN and CDR2 as SYDVKM. V lost 6 bases, J lost 0 bases, and 12 bases lay in between.

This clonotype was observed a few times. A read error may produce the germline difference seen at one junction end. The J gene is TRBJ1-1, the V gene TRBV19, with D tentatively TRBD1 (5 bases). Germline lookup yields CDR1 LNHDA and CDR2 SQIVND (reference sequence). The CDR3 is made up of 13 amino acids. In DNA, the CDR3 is TGTGCCAGTAGCATAGGGGCCGGGAGTGAAGCTTTCTTT. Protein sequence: CASSIGAGSEAFF.

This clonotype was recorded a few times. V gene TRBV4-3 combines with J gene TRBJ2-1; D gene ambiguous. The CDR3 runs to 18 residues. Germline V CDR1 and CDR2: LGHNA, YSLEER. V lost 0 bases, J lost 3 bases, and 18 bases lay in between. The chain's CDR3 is CASSQDRAPLSFYNEQFF. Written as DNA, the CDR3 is TGCGCCAGCAGCCAAGATAGGGCCCCACTAAGTTTCTACAATGAGCAGTTCTTC.

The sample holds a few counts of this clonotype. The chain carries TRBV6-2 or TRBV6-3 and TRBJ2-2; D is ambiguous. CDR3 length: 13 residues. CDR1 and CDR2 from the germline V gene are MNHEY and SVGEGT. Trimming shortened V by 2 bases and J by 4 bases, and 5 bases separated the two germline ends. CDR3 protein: CASSYTATGELFF. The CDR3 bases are TGTGCCAGCAGTTACACGGCCACCGGGGAGCTGTTTTTT.

CDR3 DNA: TGTGCCAGCAGTCCGGCCTTGGAGCAAGAGACCCAGTACTTC. Translating it yields CASSPALEQETQYF. The J gene is TRBJ2-5, the V gene TRBV27; no clear D gene. The ends were cut back, 5 bases at V and 2 bases at J, with 12 bases in the middle. In germline, CDR1 is MNHEY, CDR2 SMNVEV (reference sequence). The CDR3 length is 14 residues.

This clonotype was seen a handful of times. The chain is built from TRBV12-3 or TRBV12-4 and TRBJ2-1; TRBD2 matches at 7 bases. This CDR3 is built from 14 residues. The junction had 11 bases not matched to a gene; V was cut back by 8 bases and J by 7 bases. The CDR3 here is CASRGVGPGNEQFF. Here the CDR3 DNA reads TGTGCCAGCCGGGGGGTAGGCCCGGGGAATGAGCAGTTCTTC.

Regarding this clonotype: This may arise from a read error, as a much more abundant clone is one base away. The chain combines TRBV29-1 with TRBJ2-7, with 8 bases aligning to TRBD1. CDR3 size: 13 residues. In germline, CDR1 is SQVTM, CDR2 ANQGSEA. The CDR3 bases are TGCGGCGTTGTTGGGACAGGAGTATACGAGCAGTACTTC. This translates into CGVVGTGVYEQYF.

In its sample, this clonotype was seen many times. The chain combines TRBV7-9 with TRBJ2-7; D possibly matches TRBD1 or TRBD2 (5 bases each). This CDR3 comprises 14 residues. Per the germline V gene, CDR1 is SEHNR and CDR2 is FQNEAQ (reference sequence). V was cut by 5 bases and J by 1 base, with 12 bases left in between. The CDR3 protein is CASSGHRDSYEQYF. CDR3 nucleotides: TGTGCCAGCAGCGGACACCGGGATTCCTACGAGCAGTACTTC.

The CDR3 DNA reads TGTGCCAGCAGCTTATATGGAAGCATGAACACTGAAGCTTTCTTT. It translates to CASSLYGSMNTEAFF. The chain couples TRBV11-2 to TRBJ1-1; D ambiguous. V was shortened by 2 bases and J by 0 bases, with 10 bases between the two germline ends. CDR3 size: 15 residues. CDR1 SGHAT and CDR2 FQNNGV come from the germline V gene.